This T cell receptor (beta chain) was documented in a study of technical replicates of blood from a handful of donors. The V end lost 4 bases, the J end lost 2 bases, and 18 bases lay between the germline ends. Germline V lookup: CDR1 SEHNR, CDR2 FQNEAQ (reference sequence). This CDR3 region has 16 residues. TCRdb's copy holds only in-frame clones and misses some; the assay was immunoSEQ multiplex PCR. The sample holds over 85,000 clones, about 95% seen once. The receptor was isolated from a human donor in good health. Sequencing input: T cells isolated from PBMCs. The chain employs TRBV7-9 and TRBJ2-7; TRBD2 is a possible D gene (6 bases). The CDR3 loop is CASSSPSAGPPYEQYF. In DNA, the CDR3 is TGTGCCAGCAGCTCACCTTCGGCGGGACCCCCCTACGAGCAGTACTTC.